The clone carrying this TCR beta chain was seen a single time. Its antigen is still unknown. This entry is derived from a study of cytomegalovirus exposure and HLA in healthy donors. Study findings and constraints: Researchers reportedly found TCR beta sequences accurately predicted most subjects' HLA-A and HLA-B alleles. Several of the most significant clusters were apparently associated with common viral pathogens in a later analysis.

Primers for the PCR totalled 60 Vbeta and 13 Jbeta. TCRdb's table, derived via immunoSEQ multiplex PCR, lists solely in-frame clones and lacks some. The profile shows about 65,000 clones, around four fifths of them singletons. The length of the CDR3 is 15 residues. V was trimmed by 6 bases and J by 0 bases, leaving 12 bases between them. Germline lookup yields CDR1 MNHNS and CDR2 SASEGT. The sequence derives from a girl aged 5-17 years in good health and CMV-seropositive. Sequencing used PBMCs. The chain employs TRBV6-1 and TRBJ1-3; D not resolved. The CDR3 region has the DNA TGTGCCAGCAGGACACTCCAGGCCTCTGGAAACACCATATATTTT. Translating gives CASRTLQASGNTIYF.